A single sample gave rise to the 31 T cell receptor beta chains below, sequenced in a study of T cell repertoires in cytomegalovirus infection. Each CDR3 protein gets one entry after TCRdb re-called the reads with MiXCR. This sample yields 350,000 to 400,000 distinct CDR3 sequences, of which about 35% are seen a single time; roughly 14% belongs to the top ten. The antigens these receptors bind are not known. The source was cultured PBMCs, collected from culture after CMV antigen stimulation. All receptors come from a human donor in good health (CMV status not recorded). Some clones in this sample may be carry-over from other donors' samples.

The V and J genes are TRBV4-3 and TRBJ2-3, with 13 nucleotides matching TRBD2. The CDR3 sequence is 17 residues long. J lost 4 bases, V lost 0 bases, and 4 bases had no gene match. Per germline, CDR1 LGHNA and CDR2 YSLEER. The CDR3 region has the DNA TGCGCCAGCAGCCAAGACGGACTAGCGGGAGTGGCAGATACGCAGTATTTT. Amino acids: CASSQDGLAGVADTQYF.

The chain links TRBV7-3 to TRBJ2-1; 10 bases agree with TRBD2. Germline V lookup: CDR1 SGHTA, CDR2 FQGTGA. The CDR3 extends over 15 amino acids. V was pared by 5 bases and J by 5 bases, with 6 bases of the junction left unmatched. The CDR3: CASSRTSGIDNEQFF. In nucleotides, the CDR3 is TGTGCCAGCAGCCGGACTAGCGGTATAGACAATGAGCAGTTCTTC.

V usage is TRBV9 and J usage is TRBJ2-4, with D possibly TRBD2 on 5 matching bases. Germline CDR1 and CDR2: SGDLS and YYNGEE. The CDR3 is made up of 17 amino acids. Trimming removed 0 bases at V and 2 bases at J, with 15 bases between. The CDR3, as DNA: TGTGCCAGCAGCGTAGGCGGCCAGCGGTCTTCCAAAAACATTCAGTACTTC. It translates to CASSVGGQRSSKNIQYF.

This clonotype was counted at least ten times. The J gene is TRBJ2-3, the V gene TRBV7-2, with D maybe TRBD1 (5 bases). This CDR3 spans 16 amino acids. V shed 1 base and J shed 0 bases, with 11 bases lying between them. The germline CDR1 and CDR2 sequences are SGHTA and FQGNSA. CDR3 coding DNA: TGTGCCAGCAGCTTAGTCGGGCCAGGGAGCACAGATACGCAGTATTTT. It yields the protein CASSLVGPGSTDTQYF. The full variable domain, with the rest looked up from reference TRBV7-2 and TRBJ2-3, is GAGVSQSPSNKVTEKGKDVELRCDPISGHTALYWYRQSLGQGLEFLIYFQGNSAPDKSGLPSDRFSAERTGGSVSTLTIQRTQQEDSAVYLCASSLVGPGSTDTQYFGPGTRLTVL.

This clonotype has ten or more counts. The rearrangement joins TRBV7-6 to TRBJ2-3; no clear D. The CDR3 consists of 13 residues. The germline gives CDR1 SGHVS, CDR2 FNYEAQ. Trimming took off 2 bases at V and 3 bases at J, with 6 bases between the two ends. The CDR3 region is CASSLWATDTQYF. CDR3 nucleotide sequence: TGTGCCAGCAGCTTATGGGCGACAGATACGCAGTATTTT.

This chain uses TRBV7-2 with TRBJ2-1; the D is unclear. V was pared by 5 bases and J by 8 bases, with 13 bases between. The CDR3 runs to 13 residues. From germline, CDR1 is SGHTA and CDR2 FQGNSA. CDR3: CASSPPSLDEQFF. The CDR3 bases are TGTGCCAGCAGCCCACCTAGTCTCGATGAGCAGTTCTTC.

The chain recombines TRBV29-1 with TRBJ2-2, with a possible D match to TRBD1 (7 bases). Trimming took 2 bases from V and 6 from J, leaving 10 bases between them. Germline V gene lookup returns CDR1 SQVTM and CDR2 ANQGSEA. The CDR3 length is 13 residues. The CDR3 spells CSVEPGGPGELFF. The CDR3, as DNA: TGCAGCGTTGAACCAGGGGGGCCCGGGGAGCTGTTTTTT.

In its sample, this clonotype was seen a few times. The J gene is TRBJ2-7, the V gene TRBV7-9; D call uncertain. The CDR3 contains 12 residues. Germline V CDR1 and CDR2: SEHNR, FQNEAQ (reference sequence). V was pared by 6 bases and J by 0 bases, with 6 bases between. The CDR3 sequence is CASSSNSYEQYV. CDR3 DNA sequence: TGTGCCAGCAGTTCGAACTCCTACGAGCAGTACGTC.

In this sample, this clonotype turned up many times. The rearrangement joins TRBV7-2 to TRBJ2-1; 11 bases match TRBD2. The CDR3 has 16 amino acids. Germline V gives CDR1 SGHTA, CDR2 FQGNSA. Trimming took 5 bases from V and 4 from J; bases not matched to a gene: 7. The CDR3 is CASSIGTSGDYNEQFF. For the CDR3, the DNA is TGTGCCAGCAGCATAGGGACTAGCGGAGATTACAATGAGCAGTTCTTC.

This clonotype turned up a few times. The V call is TRBV20-1, the J call TRBJ2-1, with TRBD2 matching over 14 bases. Germline assignment: CDR1 DFQATT and CDR2 SNEGSKA (reference sequence). Trimming removed 1 base from V and 2 bases from J; junction bases left unmatched: 7. The CDR3 spans 18 residues. CDR3 sequence (DNA): TGCAGTGCTAGAGTTGGACTAGCGGGAGGAAGCACCTACAATGAGCAGTTCTTC. It yields the protein CSARVGLAGGSTYNEQFF.

CDR3 in amino acids: CASSSTDRKGYTF. The CDR3 DNA follows: TGTGCCAGCAGTTCTACGGACAGAAAAGGCTACACCTTC. The chain joins TRBV28 to TRBJ1-2; possible D gene TRBD1, 6 bases. CDR1 is MDHEN and CDR2 is SYDVKM in the germline V gene. The CDR3 has 13 amino acids. V lost 4 bases and J lost 8, with 14 bases in between.

This clonotype appeared once. The V and J genes are TRBV4-3 and TRBJ1-1; D unresolved. V dropped 3 bases and J dropped 3 bases, with 8 bases sitting between them. The length of the CDR3 is 13 residues. Per germline, CDR1 LGHNA and CDR2 YSLEER. The CDR3 region is CASSHDRYTEAFF. CDR3 bases: TGCGCCAGCAGCCATGACCGATACACTGAAGCTTTCTTT.

This clonotype was observed a few times. The chain employs TRBV7-2 and TRBJ1-6, with TRBD1 identical over 8 bases. Germline V CDR1 and CDR2: SGHTA, FQGNSA. V gave up 6 bases and J gave up 9 bases; unmatched junction bases: 7. This CDR3 is built from 14 residues. In DNA form, the CDR3 reads TGTGCCAGCAGAGTCACAGGGGGTGGTTCACCCCTCCACTTT. Protein sequence: CASRVTGGGSPLHF.

The chain has TRBV6-1 and TRBJ1-1, with 7 nucleotides matching TRBD1. There are 14 residues in the CDR3. From germline, CDR1 is MNHNS and CDR2 SASEGT. With V trimmed by 5 bases and J by 1 base, 4 bases remained unmatched. CDR3 DNA sequence: TGTGCCAGCAGTTACAACAGGGGGAACACTGAAGCTTTCTTT. This gives the protein CASSYNRGNTEAFF.

The CDR3 reads CASSHLAGAGELFF. In DNA, the CDR3 is TGTGCCAGCAGTCACCTAGCGGGAGCCGGGGAGCTGTTTTTT. This chain links TRBV13 with TRBJ2-2, with 10 bases fitting TRBD2. Germline V gene sequence: CDR1 PRHDT, CDR2 FYEKMQ (reference sequence). The CDR3 length is 14 residues. V was pared by 6 bases and J by 6 bases, with 4 bases of the junction left unmatched.

This clonotype was detected only once. This chain joins TRBV4-3 and TRBJ2-1; 7 bases are shared with TRBD2. Unmatched junction bases numbered 13, after V lost 5 bases and J lost 6 bases. The CDR3 is 16 residues long. CDR1 is LGHNA and CDR2 is YSLEER in the germline V gene. CDR3 loop: CASSWTPGLPGNEQFF. In DNA form, the CDR3 reads TGCGCCAGCAGCTGGACCCCGGGACTACCTGGCAATGAGCAGTTCTTC.

This clonotype was counted only a few times. The chain has TRBV7-2 and TRBJ2-4; tentatively, D is TRBD2 (5 bases). V was shortened by 5 bases and J by 0 bases, with 26 bases between the two germline ends. The CDR3 loop spans 20 amino acids. Germline CDR1 and CDR2: SGHTA and FQGNSA. The CDR3 sequence: CASSVSGLLDTRIAKNIQYF. CDR3 nucleotide sequence: TGTGCCAGCAGCGTCTCTGGTCTCCTAGACACTAGAATAGCCAAAAACATTCAGTACTTC. Drawing the rest from reference TRBV7-2 and TRBJ2-4, the complete variable domain is GAGVSQSPSNKVTEKGKDVELRCDPISGHTALYWYRQSLGQGLEFLIYFQGNSAPDKSGLPSDRFSAERTGGSVSTLTIQRTQQEDSAVYLCASSVSGLLDTRIAKNIQYFGAGTRLSVL.

This clonotype was recorded a few times. The chain uses TRBV4-3 and TRBJ2-1; possibly TRBD1 or TRBD2 for D (5 bases each). From germline, CDR1 is LGHNA and CDR2 YSLEER. The V gene lost 3 bases and the J gene lost 7 bases, with 10 bases spanning the gap. CDR3 length: 13 amino acids. The CDR3 region has the DNA TGCGCCAGCAGCCACTCGGGACGGAATGAGCAGTTCTTC. Protein sequence: CASSHSGRNEQFF.

In its sample, this clonotype was seen a few times. J is TRBJ2-1 and V is TRBV7-2, with no clear D. The CDR3 consists of 16 residues. Per the germline V gene, CDR1 is SGHTA and CDR2 is FQGNSA. Trimming stripped 4 bases from V and 6 bases from J, with 19 bases between. The CDR3 is CASSSYFGRRSNEQFF. The CDR3 nucleotides are TGTGCCAGCAGCTCCTATTTTGGTAGGCGCTCCAATGAGCAGTTCTTC.

This clonotype was seen only a few times. The chain has TRBV6-5 and TRBJ1-3; D possibly corresponds to TRBD1 (6 bases). Trimming removed 5 bases at V and 0 bases at J, with 14 bases between. The CDR3 runs to 16 residues. CDR1 is MNHEY and CDR2 is SVGAGI in the germline V gene. The CDR3 loop is CASSTGTPLSGNTIYF. The CDR3 region has the DNA TGTGCCAGCAGTACCGGGACACCACTCTCTGGAAACACCATATATTTT.

The chain uses TRBV5-4 and TRBJ2-4; 8 bases agree with TRBD1. CDR1 and CDR2 (germline): SGHNT, YYREEE (reference sequence). The CDR3 is made up of 13 amino acids. V dropped 4 bases and J dropped 6; count of bases not matched to a gene: 3. CDR3 region: CASSLGQGNIQYF. In DNA, the CDR3 is TGTGCCAGCAGCCTCGGACAGGGAAACATTCAGTACTTC.

The chain recombines TRBV12-3 or TRBV12-4 with TRBJ1-4; 10 bases match TRBD1. The junction had 6 bases not matched to a gene; V was cut back by 5 bases and J by 0 bases. The CDR3 sequence is 17 residues long. CDR3 nucleotides: TGTGCCAGCAGTCCGGGACAGGGGCCATCAACTAATGAAAAACTGTTTTTT. It yields the protein CASSPGQGPSTNEKLFF.

The chain links TRBV20-1 to TRBJ2-3, with D perhaps assigned TRBD1 or TRBD2 (6 bases each). Germline V lookup: CDR1 DFQATT, CDR2 SNEGSKA (reference sequence). The length of the CDR3 is 13 residues. V was clipped by 3 bases and J by 11 bases, with 18 bases between them. This CDR3 is CSASLPGGGGQYF. CDR3 DNA: TGCAGTGCTAGTCTACCTGGTGGAGGGGGGCAGTATTTT.

The V call is TRBV7-2, the J call TRBJ1-1; D is ambiguous. Germline V lookup: CDR1 SGHTA, CDR2 FQGNSA. Trimming pared 5 bases from V and 1 base from J, leaving 8 bases between. The CDR3 extends over 13 amino acids. The CDR3, as DNA: TGTGCCAGCAGCCAAACAAGGAACACTGAAGCTTTCTTT. It translates to CASSQTRNTEAFF.

In this sample, this clonotype turned up a few times. The rearrangement joins TRBV7-8 to TRBJ2-2, with unresolved D. Germline-derived CDR1 and CDR2 are SGHVS and FQNEAQ. The CDR3 runs 14 residues. The V gene lost 1 base and the J gene lost 5 bases, with 8 bases spanning the gap. The CDR3 DNA follows: TGTGCCAGCAGCTTAGATTCCCAGACCGGGGAGCTGTTTTTT. Translated, it gives CASSLDSQTGELFF.

This sequence joins TRBV5-6 and TRBJ2-7; TRBD2 agrees at 7 bases. Germline loops: CDR1 SGHDT, CDR2 YYEEEE. This CDR3 spans 14 amino acids. V was pared by 2 bases and J by 3 bases, with 5 bases of the junction left unmatched. The CDR3 sequence is CASSFREVRYEQYF. As DNA, the CDR3 is TGTGCCAGCAGCTTCCGGGAGGTGCGCTACGAGCAGTACTTC.

This clonotype occurred many times. This chain links TRBV7-2 with TRBJ2-5, with D maybe TRBD2 (5 bases). Germline CDR1 SGHTA, CDR2 FQGNSA. Trimming left V 0 bases short and J 4 bases short, with 12 bases between. This CDR3 is built from 15 residues. The DNA for the CDR3 is TGTGCCAGCAGCTTAGCAGTGAGGGCCGGAGAGACCCAGTACTTC. This gives the protein CASSLAVRAGETQYF.

The chain links TRBV11-2 to TRBJ2-5; unclear D gene. Germline values: CDR1 SGHAT, CDR2 FQNNGV. The V end was cut by 5 bases, the J end by 5 bases, with 15 bases between. CDR3 length: 14 amino acids. This chain's CDR3 is CASSTPRTVETQYF. In DNA, the CDR3 is TGTGCCAGCAGCACCCCCAGAACTGTTGAGACCCAGTACTTC. The full variable domain, rest sourced from reference TRBV11-2 and TRBJ2-5, is EAGVAQSPRYKIIEKRQSVAFWCNPISGHATLYWYQQILGQGPKLLIQFQNNGVVDDSQLPKDRFSAERLKGVDSTLKIQPAKLEDSAVYLCASSTPRTVETQYFGPGTRLLVL.

V usage is TRBV5-4 and J usage is TRBJ2-1, with 10 positions matching TRBD2. CDR1 SGHNT and CDR2 YYREEE come from the germline V gene (reference sequence). V was clipped by 4 bases and J by 2 bases; unmatched bases: 6. There are 16 residues in the CDR3. The CDR3 is CASSGGTSETYNEQFF. Here the CDR3 DNA reads TGTGCCAGCAGCGGGGGGACTAGCGAGACCTACAATGAGCAGTTCTTC.

The gene calls are TRBV20-1 and TRBJ2-5; 7 bases match TRBD1. CDR3 length: 13 amino acids. Trimming took 6 bases from V and 5 from J; bases not matched to a gene: 9. Germline assignment: CDR1 DFQATT and CDR2 SNEGSKA (reference sequence). CDR3 in DNA: TGCAGTGCAGGGACAGCAAAAATGGAGACCCAGTACTTC. Translating gives CSAGTAKMETQYF.

The rearrangement links TRBV7-9 to TRBJ1-5; no clear D. V lost 7 bases, J lost 3 bases, and 13 bases lay in between. CDR3 length: 14 amino acids. Germline V gives CDR1 SEHNR, CDR2 FQNEAQ (reference sequence). CDR3 sequence (DNA): TGTGCCAGCACCTTCTACGGCAACAATCAGCCCCAGCATTTT. It is translated as CASTFYGNNQPQHF. Combining the CDR3 with reference TRBV7-9 and TRBJ1-5 gives the whole variable domain DTGVSQNPRHKITKRGQNVTFRCDPISEHNRLYWYRQTLGQGPEFLTYFQNEAQLEKSRLLSDRFSAERPKGSFSTLEIQRTEQGDSAMYLCASTFYGNNQPQHFGDGTRLSIL.